This TCR beta chain was recorded in a study of OX40 agonist ivuxolimab in advanced cancers. Study-wide results and limits: In the 0.1 to 3.0 mg/kg range, CD4+ and CD8+ blood T cells had expanded clonally by week 6. Researchers did not establish what antigens the expanded peripheral T cells target.

A note on this clone: Its antigen is not identified.

Exclusion of a patient followed from autoimmune disease history or systemic immunosuppression. Researchers took blood at baseline, on cycle 4 day 1, and on cycle 7 day 1. TCRdb keeps only in-frame clones here, not all; method: immunoSEQ multiplex PCR. This table has about 17,000 clones, roughly four fifths appearing once. Trimming at V came to 5 bases and at J to 6 bases, leaving 7 bases not matched to a gene. This CDR3 is built from 15 residues. Germline V gives CDR1 SGHAT, CDR2 FQNNGV. The TCR sequence derives from an adult with an advanced solid tumor such as melanoma, head and neck, liver or kidney cancer. The chain employs TRBV11-2 and TRBJ1-5, with TRBD1 matching over 10 bases. The starting material was CD4+ or CD8+ T cells sorted from blood, obtained in a trial of the OX40 agonist ivuxolimab. The CDR3 DNA reads TGTGCCAGCAGCGCCGGGACAGGGGTTGGTCAGCCCCAGCATTTT. The encoded protein is CASSAGTGVGQPQHF.